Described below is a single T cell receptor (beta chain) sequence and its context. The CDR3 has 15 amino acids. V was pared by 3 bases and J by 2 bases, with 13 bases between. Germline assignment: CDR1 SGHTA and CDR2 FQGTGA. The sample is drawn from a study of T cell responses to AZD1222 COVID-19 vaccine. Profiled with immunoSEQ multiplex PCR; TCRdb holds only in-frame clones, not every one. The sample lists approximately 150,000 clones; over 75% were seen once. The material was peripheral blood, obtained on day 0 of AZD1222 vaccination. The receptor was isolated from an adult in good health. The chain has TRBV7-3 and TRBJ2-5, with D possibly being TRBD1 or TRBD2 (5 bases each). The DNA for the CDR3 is TGTGCCAGCAGCTTGTATTGGGACGGGCAAGAGACCCAGTACTTC. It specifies CASSLYWDGQETQYF. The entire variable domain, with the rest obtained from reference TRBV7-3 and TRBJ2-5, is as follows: GAGVSQTPSNKVTEKGKYVELRCDPISGHTALYWYRQSLGQGPEFLIYFQGTGAADDSGLPNDRFFAVRPEGSVSTLKIQRTERGDSAVYLCASSLYWDGQETQYFGPGTRLLVL.